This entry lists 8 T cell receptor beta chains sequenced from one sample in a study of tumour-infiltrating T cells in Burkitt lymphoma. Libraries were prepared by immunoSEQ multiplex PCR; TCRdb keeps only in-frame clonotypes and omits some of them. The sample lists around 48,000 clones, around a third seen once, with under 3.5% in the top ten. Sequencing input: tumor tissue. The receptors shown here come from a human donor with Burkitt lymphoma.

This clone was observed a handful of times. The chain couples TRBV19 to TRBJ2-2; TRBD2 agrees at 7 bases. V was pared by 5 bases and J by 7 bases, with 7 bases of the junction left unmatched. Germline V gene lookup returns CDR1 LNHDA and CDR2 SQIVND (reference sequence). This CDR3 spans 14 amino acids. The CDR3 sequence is CASSLWGGDGELFF. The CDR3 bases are TGTGCCAGTAGTTTGTGGGGGGGAGACGGGGAGCTGTTTTTT.

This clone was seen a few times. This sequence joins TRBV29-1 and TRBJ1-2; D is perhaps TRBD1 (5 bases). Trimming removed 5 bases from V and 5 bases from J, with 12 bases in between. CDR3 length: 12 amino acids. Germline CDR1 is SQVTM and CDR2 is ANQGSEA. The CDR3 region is CSVTRDGYGYTF. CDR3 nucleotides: TGCAGCGTTACCAGGGATGGGTATGGCTACACCTTC. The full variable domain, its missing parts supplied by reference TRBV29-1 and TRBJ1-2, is SAVISQKPSRDICQRGTSLTIQCQVDSQVTMMFWYRQQPGQSLTLIATANQGSEATYESGFVIDKFPISRPNLTFSTLTVSNMSPEDSSIYLCSVTRDGYGYTFGSGTRLTVV.

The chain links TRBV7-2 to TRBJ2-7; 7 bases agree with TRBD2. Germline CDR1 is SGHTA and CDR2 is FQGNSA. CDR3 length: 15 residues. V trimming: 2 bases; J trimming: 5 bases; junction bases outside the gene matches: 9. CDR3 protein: CASSLTGGGRHEQYF. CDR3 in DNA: TGTGCCAGCAGCTTAACGGGGGGAGGCCGGCACGAGCAGTACTTC.

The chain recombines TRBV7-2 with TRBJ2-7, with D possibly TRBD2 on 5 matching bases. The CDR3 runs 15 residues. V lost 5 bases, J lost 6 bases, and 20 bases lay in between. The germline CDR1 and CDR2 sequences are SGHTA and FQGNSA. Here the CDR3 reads CASSISTAESTEQYF. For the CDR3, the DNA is TGTGCCAGCAGCATCTCAACAGCGGAGTCTACCGAGCAGTACTTC.

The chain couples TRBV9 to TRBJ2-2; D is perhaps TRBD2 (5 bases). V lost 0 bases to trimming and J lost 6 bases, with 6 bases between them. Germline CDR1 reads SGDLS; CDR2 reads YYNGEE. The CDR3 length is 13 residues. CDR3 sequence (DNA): TGTGCCAGCAGCGTAGGAGGGTCCGGGGAGCTGTTTTTT. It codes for CASSVGGSGELFF.

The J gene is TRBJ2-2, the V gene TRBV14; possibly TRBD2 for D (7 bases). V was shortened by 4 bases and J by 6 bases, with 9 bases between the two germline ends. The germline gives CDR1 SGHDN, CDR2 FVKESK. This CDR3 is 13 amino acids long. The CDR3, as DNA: TGTGCCAGCAGCCCCGGGGGGCCCGGGGAGCTGTTTTTT. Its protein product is CASSPGGPGELFF.

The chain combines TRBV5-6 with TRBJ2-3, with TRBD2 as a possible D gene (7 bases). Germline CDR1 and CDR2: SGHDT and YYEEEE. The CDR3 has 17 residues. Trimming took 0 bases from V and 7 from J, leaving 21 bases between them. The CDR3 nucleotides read TGTGCCAGCAGCTTGGCTGGGGGGGGCCGAGGGCCAAATACGCAGTATTTT. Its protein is CASSLAGGGRGPNTQYF.

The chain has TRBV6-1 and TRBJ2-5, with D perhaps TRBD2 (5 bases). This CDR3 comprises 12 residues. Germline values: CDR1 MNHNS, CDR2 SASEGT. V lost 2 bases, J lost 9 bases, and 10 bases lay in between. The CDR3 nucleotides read TGTGCCAGCAGTGAATCACGAGGGCCCCAGTACTTC. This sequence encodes CASSESRGPQYF.